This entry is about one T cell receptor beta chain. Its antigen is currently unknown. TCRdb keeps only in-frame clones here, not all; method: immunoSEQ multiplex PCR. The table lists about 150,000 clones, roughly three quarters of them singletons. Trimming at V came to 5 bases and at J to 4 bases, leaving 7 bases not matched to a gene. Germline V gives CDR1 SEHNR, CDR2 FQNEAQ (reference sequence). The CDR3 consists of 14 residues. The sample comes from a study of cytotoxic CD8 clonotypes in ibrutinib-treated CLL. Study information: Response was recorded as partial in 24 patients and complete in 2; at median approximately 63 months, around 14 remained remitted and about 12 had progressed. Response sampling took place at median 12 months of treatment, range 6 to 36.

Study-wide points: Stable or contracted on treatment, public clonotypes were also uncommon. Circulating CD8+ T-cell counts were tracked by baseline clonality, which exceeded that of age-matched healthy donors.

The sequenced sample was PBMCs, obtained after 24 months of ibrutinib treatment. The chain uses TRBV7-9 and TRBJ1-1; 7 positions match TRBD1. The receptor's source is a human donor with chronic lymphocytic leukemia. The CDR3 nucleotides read TGTGCCAGCAGCGCCCAGACAGGGCTCACTGAAGCTTTCTTT. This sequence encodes CASSAQTGLTEAFF.